This entry concerns a single T cell receptor beta chain. These data originate in a study of identifying expanded T cells in peripheral blood. Repertoires were generated with immunoSEQ multiplex PCR, while TCRdb's copy carries only in-frame clones and drops some. The table records about 91,000 clones, around 88% of them present only once. Trimming took 0 bases from V and 2 from J, leaving 10 bases between them. The length of the CDR3 is 15 residues. Germline V lookup: CDR1 SGHRS, CDR2 YFSETQ. Healthy donors had no documented immune events, such as infections, while sampled. The chain carries TRBV5-1 and TRBJ2-3; D is ambiguous. Sequencing was performed on blood. The receptor comes from a person between 18 and 75 years old in good health. CDR3 coding DNA: TGCGCCAGCAGCTTGGTACACAGCAACACAGATACGCAGTATTTT. This translates into CASSLVHSNTDTQYF. Combining the CDR3 with reference TRBV5-1 and TRBJ2-3 gives the whole variable domain KAGVTQTPRYLIKTRGQQVTLSCSPISGHRSVSWYQQTPGQGLQFLFEYFSETQRNKGNFPGRFSGRQFSNSRSEMNVSTLELGDSALYLCASSLVHSNTDTQYFGPGTRLTVL.